The 3 T cell receptor beta chains listed next were all sequenced from one sample in a study of T cell clonality in common variable immunodeficiency. Points from the study as a whole: Reportedly, TCR beta sequences from common variable immunodeficiency showed fewer deletions and N-nucleotide insertions.

Profiling relied on immunoSEQ multiplex PCR, and the TCRdb table lists in-frame clones only, not all of them. The sample has several thousand clones, none seen only once. These TCRs' antigens remain unknown. Sequenced sample: peripheral blood mononuclear cells. The receptor set was obtained from a human donor with common variable immunodeficiency.

This clone is categorized as medium-sized. The missing CDR3 end, 3 residues past where the read stops, is filled in from the germline J gene. The chain combines TRBV5-8 with TRBJ2-5; the D gene is possibly TRBD1 (5 bases). Trimming took 5 bases from V and 3 from J, leaving 14 bases between them. CDR1 and CDR2 (germline): SGHTS, YDEGEE. The CDR3 contains 14 residues. The CDR3 is CASRPTGIEETQYF. Incomplete CDR3 DNA: TGTGCCAGCAGACCAACAGGAATTGAAGAGACC.

CDR3 loop: CASILGQTRVNYEQYF. The DNA read from the CDR3 is TGTGCCAGCATCCTGGGCCAAACAAGAGTCAACTACGAG. V usage is TRBV2 and J usage is TRBJ2-7; the D is unclear. The read stops 3 residues short of the end of the CDR3; the missing end is completed from the germline J gene. V was cut by 7 bases and J by 3 bases, with 22 bases left in between. Germline lookup yields CDR1 SNHLY and CDR2 FYNNEI. The CDR3 totals 16 residues.

Many counts were recorded for this clone. The sequence runs out 3 residues before the end of the CDR3; the remainder is reconstructed from the germline J gene. The genes are TRBV7-2 and TRBJ1-2; 8 bases are shared with TRBD1. From germline, CDR1 is SGHTA and CDR2 FQGNSA. The CDR3 length is 13 residues. The ends lost 3 bases at V and 3 bases at J; junction bases unmatched: 0. The CDR3 reads CASSLGQDYGYTF. CDR3 DNA, as far as it was read: TGTGCCAGCAGCTTGGGACAGGACTATGGC.